The 31 T cell receptor beta chains below all came from one sample that was sequenced in a study of human T cells and chemical hapten exposure. TCRdb used MiXCR to reprocess the RACE reads, holding one entry per CDR3 protein. The data show about 84,000 distinct CDR3 sequences, 10% seen once. Stated time point: patch test 2, 6 weeks after DPC sensitization. Treatment in this sample: therapeutic diphenylcyclopropenone sensitization with weekly scalp DPC. This sample comprised whole blood, obtained in connection with sensitization to the hapten diphenylcyclopropenone (DPC). These receptors were taken from a woman between 45 and 65 years old with alopecia areata. Some clones in this sample may be carry-over from other donors' samples.

This clonotype occurred a few times. The gene calls are TRBV9 and TRBJ2-1, with 7 bases identical to TRBD2. This CDR3 has 15 residues. In germline, CDR1 is SGDLS, CDR2 YYNGEE. J gave up 4 bases and V 4 bases, and 8 bases lay outside the gene matches. In DNA form, the CDR3 reads TGTGCCAGCAGCCCCGGGGCTAGCGGATACAATGAGCAGTTCTTC. Its protein is CASSPGASGYNEQFF.

This clonotype showed up just a few times. The rearrangement joins TRBV27 to TRBJ2-7; 7 nucleotides align to TRBD1. CDR1 is MNHEY and CDR2 is SMNVEV in the germline V gene (reference sequence). The CDR3 contains 14 residues. V dropped 7 bases and J dropped 8; count of bases not matched to a gene: 14. CDR3 sequence: CASTRTGTVSQQYF. The CDR3 DNA sequence: TGTGCCAGCACCCGCACCGGGACAGTATCTCAGCAGTACTTC.

This clonotype showed up just a few times. The chain carries TRBV28 and TRBJ1-2; 7 bases are shared with TRBD1. The CDR3 spans 15 residues. Germline assignment: CDR1 MDHEN and CDR2 SYDVKM. J was trimmed by 3 bases and V by 2 bases; bases with no gene match: 6. The CDR3 region has the DNA TGTGCCAGCAGTTTAACGGACAGGCCCTACTATGGCTACACCTTC. It codes for CASSLTDRPYYGYTF.

V is TRBV29-1 and J is TRBJ2-3; 7 bases line up with TRBD1. Germline CDR1 reads SQVTM; CDR2 reads ANQGSEA. The CDR3 sequence is 14 residues long. The V and J ends lost 6 bases and 6 bases, in that order; junction bases with no gene match: 12. This chain's CDR3 is CSVKTGLGVDTQYF. In nucleotides, the CDR3 is TGCAGCGTAAAGACAGGGTTAGGTGTGGATACGCAGTATTTT.

In its sample, this clonotype was seen many times. This chain joins TRBV15 and TRBJ2-1; D gene ambiguous. The CDR3 loop spans 13 amino acids. CDR1 is LNHNV and CDR2 is YYDKDF in the germline V gene (reference sequence). V was cut by 1 base and J by 4 bases, with 5 bases left in between. In DNA, the CDR3 is TGTGCCACCAGCAGAGCTCCGTACAATGAGCAGTTCTTC. It is translated as CATSRAPYNEQFF.

This clonotype was seen at least ten times. The rearrangement links TRBV20-1 to TRBJ2-5; the match to TRBD2 covers 9 bases. V was clipped by 3 bases and J by 5 bases; unmatched bases: 7. The CDR3 length is 14 residues. The germline V gene has CDR1 DFQATT and CDR2 SNEGSKA (reference sequence). The CDR3 sequence is CSASTSGRTETQYF. DNA of the CDR3: TGCAGTGCTAGTACAAGCGGGAGGACGGAGACCCAGTACTTC.

With regard to this clonotype: The junction differs from germline at one of its ends, possibly a read error. The V gene is TRBV7-2, the J gene TRBJ2-7; 8 nucleotides line up with TRBD2. This CDR3 comprises 15 residues. CDR1 and CDR2 from the germline V gene are SGHTA and FQGNSA. The CDR3 DNA sequence: TGTGCCAGCAGCTTATACAGCGGGAGCTCCTACGAGCGGTACTTC. It is translated as CASSLYSGSSYERYF.

In nucleotides, the CDR3 is TGCGCCAGCAGCTTGGGCGATACCTACAATGAGCAGTTCTTC. Its translation is CASSLGDTYNEQFF. The chain has TRBV5-1 and TRBJ2-1, with D hard to call. Trimming took off 0 bases at V and 2 bases at J, with 6 bases between the two ends. CDR1 SGHRS and CDR2 YFSETQ come from the germline V gene. This CDR3 is built from 14 residues.

This chain uses TRBV18 with TRBJ2-7; perhaps TRBD1 as D (6 bases). V was cut by 1 base and J by 2 bases, with 9 bases left in between. This CDR3 is 14 amino acids long. The germline V gene has CDR1 KGHSH and CDR2 LQKENI. The CDR3 nucleotides read TGTGCCAGCTCACCACACCCAGGGGCCTACGAGCAGTACTTC. Its protein product is CASSPHPGAYEQYF.

This clonotype occurred many times. The chain uses TRBV10-2 and TRBJ2-1, with 8 bases identical to TRBD1. Germline V gene lookup returns CDR1 WSHSY and CDR2 SAAADI. The CDR3 sequence is 13 residues long. V lost 10 bases, J lost 4 bases, and 6 bases stayed unmatched. CDR3 protein: CATRDRIYNEQFF. The CDR3 DNA sequence: TGCGCCACCCGGGACAGGATATACAATGAGCAGTTCTTC.

J is TRBJ2-5 and V is TRBV5-1; the D gene is possibly TRBD2 (6 bases). Germline V lookup: CDR1 SGHRS, CDR2 YFSETQ. The V gene lost 1 base and the J gene lost 0 bases, with 10 bases spanning the gap. This CDR3 has 15 amino acids. This CDR3 is CASSLTSQYQETQYF. Here the CDR3 DNA reads TGCGCCAGCAGCTTGACTAGCCAGTACCAAGAGACCCAGTACTTC.

This chain connects TRBV5-6 to TRBJ1-6; 7 nucleotides agree with TRBD1. The CDR3 covers 15 residues. Germline lookup yields CDR1 SGHDT and CDR2 YYEEEE. J gave up 10 bases and V 6 bases, and 13 bases lay outside the gene matches. DNA for the CDR3: TGTGCCAGCACCGGAACCGGGACAGTCCAATCACCCCTCCACTTT. Its protein product is CASTGTGTVQSPLHF.

This clonotype has only a few counts. The chain employs TRBV29-1 and TRBJ1-1, with TRBD1 as a possible D gene (5 bases). Germline V gives CDR1 SQVTM, CDR2 ANQGSEA. V was clipped by 3 bases and J by 2 bases, with 10 bases between them. The CDR3 covers 13 residues. The CDR3, as DNA: TGCAGCGTTGAGGTACAGGTTAACACTGAAGCTTTCTTT. Translation gives CSVEVQVNTEAFF.

This chain uses TRBV29-1 with TRBJ2-7; TRBD1 matches at 7 bases. V shed 3 bases, J shed 4 bases, and the junction held 6 bases outside the gene matches. The CDR3 length is 13 residues. The V gene's germline CDR1 is SQVTM and CDR2 ANQGSEA. This CDR3 is CSVEAGRGYEQYF. The CDR3 DNA is TGCAGCGTTGAGGCCGGCAGGGGGTACGAGCAGTACTTC.

This clonotype has just a few counts. The chain couples TRBV29-1 to TRBJ1-3; D gene uncertain. The length of the CDR3 is 13 residues. The V end was cut by 0 bases, the J end by 0 bases, with 3 bases between. The germline V gene has CDR1 SQVTM and CDR2 ANQGSEA. The CDR3 is CSVEEISGNTIYF. The CDR3 nucleotides read TGCAGCGTTGAAGAAATCTCTGGAAACACCATATATTTT.

This clonotype has at least ten counts. J is TRBJ1-3 and V is TRBV6-6; 12 bases fit TRBD1. V lost 8 bases and J lost 4; bases outside the gene matches: 9. The CDR3 covers 16 residues. Germline V CDR1 and CDR2: MNHNY, SVGAGI (reference sequence). The CDR3 spells CASLSGTGGEGNTIYF. The CDR3 DNA reads as TGTGCCAGCTTGTCGGGGACAGGGGGCGAAGGAAACACCATATATTTT.

This clonotype has a count of ten or more. The CDR3 coding sequence is TGTGCCAGCAGCCAAGGTCCGGGACAGGAAAAACTGTTTTTT. It specifies CASSQGPGQEKLFF. The chain has TRBV3-1 and TRBJ1-4; TRBD1 matches 7 bases. The CDR3 spans 14 residues. Per germline, CDR1 LGHDT and CDR2 YNNKEL (reference sequence). The J segment lost 8 bases and the V segment lost 1 base, leaving 4 bases of the junction unmatched.

The V and J genes are TRBV9 and TRBJ2-2; D gene ambiguous. Trimming stripped 0 bases from V and 6 bases from J, with 0 bases between. The CDR3 totals 11 residues. Germline V gives CDR1 SGDLS, CDR2 YYNGEE. The CDR3 region is CASSVAGELFF. CDR3 nucleotide sequence: TGTGCCAGCAGCGTAGCCGGGGAGCTGTTTTTT.

The CDR3: CASSPADYSSIYEQYF. In nucleotides, the CDR3 is TGTGCCAGCAGCCCAGCTGACTACTCCTCGATCTACGAGCAGTACTTC. J is TRBJ2-7 and V is TRBV7-6; tentatively, D is TRBD2 (5 bases). CDR1 is SGHVS, CDR2 FNYEAQ, per germline. The V gene lost 5 bases and the J gene lost 3 bases, with 20 bases spanning the gap. This CDR3 has 16 residues. The full variable domain, rest sourced from reference TRBV7-6 and TRBJ2-7, is GAGVSQSPRYKVTKRGQDVALRCDPISGHVSLYWYRQALGQGPEFLTYFNYEAQQDKSGLPNDRFSAERPEGSISTLTIQRTEQRDSAMYRCASSPADYSSIYEQYFGPGTRLTVT.

Only a few counts were recorded for this clonotype. This sequence joins TRBV4-1 and TRBJ2-1; possible D gene TRBD2, 6 bases. The V and J ends lost 0 bases and 8 bases respectively, with 14 bases between them. Germline loops: CDR1 MGHRA, CDR2 YSYEKL. The CDR3 extends over 15 amino acids. The CDR3 sequence: CASSQERGGGDEQFF. The CDR3 nucleotides read TGCGCCAGCAGCCAAGAGCGGGGTGGGGGAGATGAGCAGTTCTTC.

This clonotype was observed at least ten times. The rearrangement links TRBV20-1 to TRBJ2-7, with no clear D. This CDR3 has 14 residues. V lost 6 bases, J lost 3 bases, and 18 bases lay in between. Per germline, CDR1 DFQATT and CDR2 SNEGSKA (reference sequence). The CDR3 DNA follows: TGCAGTGCCCCCAACAGTCTTCCCCACTACGAGCAGTACTTC. This encodes CSAPNSLPHYEQYF.

The chain links TRBV7-8 to TRBJ2-5, with a weak D call TRBD2 (6 bases). CDR1 SGHVS and CDR2 FQNEAQ come from the germline V gene. The CDR3 is 14 residues long. V dropped 1 base and J dropped 9 bases, with 15 bases sitting between them. The CDR3 loop reads CASSLGRDSAAQYF. DNA of the CDR3: TGTGCCAGCAGCTTAGGGCGGGACTCGGCGGCCCAGTACTTC.

This clonotype was observed at least ten times. The chain recombines TRBV5-5 with TRBJ2-7, with D unclear. This CDR3 region has 14 residues. Trimming stripped 0 bases from V and 2 bases from J, with 9 bases between. Germline V gene sequence: CDR1 SGHKS, CDR2 YYEKEE (reference sequence). CDR3 sequence (DNA): TGTGCCAGCAGCTTGGTGGGCGCAGCCTACGAGCAGTACTTC. Protein sequence: CASSLVGAAYEQYF.

This clonotype was seen repeatedly, ten times or more. V gene TRBV29-1 combines with J gene TRBJ1-1; D is ambiguous. Germline V CDR1 and CDR2: SQVTM, ANQGSEA. The CDR3 totals 13 residues. V shed 4 bases and J shed 6 bases, with 15 bases lying between them. The CDR3 is CSVGVLSGAEAFF. Here the CDR3 DNA reads TGCAGCGTTGGCGTCTTATCGGGCGCTGAAGCTTTCTTT.

This clonotype has a handful of counts. The chain recombines TRBV5-5 with TRBJ1-5; no reliable D call. CDR3 length equals 15 residues. With 1 base removed from V and 2 bases from J, the gap between germline ends came to 10 bases. Germline V gives CDR1 SGHKS, CDR2 YYEKEE (reference sequence). Written as DNA, the CDR3 is TGTGCCAGCAGCTTGCGCGGGGATGGCAATCAGCCCCAGCATTTT. Its translation: CASSLRGDGNQPQHF.

As to this clonotype: A read error may be the cause here, since a much bigger clone is one base away. Written as DNA, the CDR3 is TGTGCCTGGAGGGCCCGTGGCCGCCGAGAGGCCTTCTCTGGGGCCAACGTCCTGACTTTC. This encodes CAWRARGRREAFSGANVLTF. This chain uses TRBV30 with TRBJ2-6, with D unresolved. The CDR3 runs 20 residues. Germline CDR1 reads GTSNPN; CDR2 reads SVGIG (reference sequence). Trimming took off 3 bases at V and 0 bases at J, with 24 bases between the two ends. Combining the CDR3 with reference TRBV30 and TRBJ2-6 gives the whole variable domain SQTIHQWPATLVQPVGSPLSLECTVEGTSNPNLYWYRQAAGRGLQLLFYSVGIGQISSEVPQNLSASRPQDRQFILSSKKLLLSDSGFYLCAWRARGRREAFSGANVLTFGAGSRLTVL.

This clonotype occurred a few times. The genes are TRBV5-1 and TRBJ1-6; TRBD1 might be the D (6 bases). The germline V gene has CDR1 SGHRS and CDR2 YFSETQ. This CDR3 spans 16 amino acids. V was clipped by 0 bases and J by 9 bases, with 16 bases between them. This CDR3 is CASSLVSGAPSSPLHF. The DNA for the CDR3 is TGCGCCAGCAGCTTGGTTTCGGGGGCGCCCAGTTCACCCCTCCACTTT.

The chain employs TRBV3-1 and TRBJ2-2, with 9 bases lining up with TRBD2. The ends lost 0 bases at V and 7 bases at J; junction bases unmatched: 3. CDR3 size: 15 residues. From germline, CDR1 is LGHDT and CDR2 YNNKEL (reference sequence). The CDR3 nucleotides read TGTGCCAGCAGCCAAGAGCTAGCGGGAAGCGGGGAGCTGTTTTTT. The encoded protein is CASSQELAGSGELFF.

This clonotype was seen many times. V and J are TRBV6-5 and TRBJ1-3; 7 bases align to TRBD1. Germline V gene lookup returns CDR1 MNHEY and CDR2 SVGAGI. This CDR3 comprises 15 residues. The V segment lost 3 bases and the J segment 3 bases; nucleotides outside the gene matches: 5. DNA of the CDR3: TGTGCCAGCAGTTATCAGGGGGACGGTGGAAACACCATATATTTT. As protein: CASSYQGDGGNTIYF.

This clonotype was detected ten times or more. CDR3 coding DNA: TGTGCCAGCAGTACGGGGACAGGACGTGGCTACACCTTC. Its translation is CASSTGTGRGYTF. V gene TRBV28 combines with J gene TRBJ1-2; 8 positions match TRBD1. V gave up 5 bases and J gave up 7 bases; unmatched junction bases: 6. The CDR3 covers 13 residues. CDR1 is MDHEN, CDR2 SYDVKM, per germline.

This clonotype was counted at least ten times. The chain is built from TRBV9 and TRBJ2-2; tentative D call: TRBD1 (6 bases). Per the germline V gene, CDR1 is SGDLS and CDR2 is YYNGEE. This CDR3 is built from 16 residues. The germline V and J ends were trimmed by 1 base and 3 bases, with 13 bases remaining between them. CDR3 region: CASSVTPRGDTGELFF. In DNA, the CDR3 is TGTGCCAGCAGCGTAACCCCCAGGGGAGACACCGGGGAGCTGTTTTTT.